Given below is one T cell receptor beta chain in context. Its specific antigen is unknown. No quality values exist for individual bases; no much larger clone is one base distant. The data were obtained in a study of blood T cell repertoires in COVID-19 (dated by TCRdb to 2018 to 2020). General notes on the study: Samples covering the acute and convalescent phases of COVID-19 were provided by collaborators in the United States, Italy and Spain. Where available, HLA class I and class II types were obtained from metadata supplied by the sample provider rather than from assay-based typing. Deeply sampled blood TCRbeta repertoires from subjects exposed to, actively infected with, or recovered from COVID-19 were included in the dataset. Nearly every sample came with metadata listing a de-identified subject ID, COVID-19 status, age in years and sex. The prospective study material was composed of cDNA or gDNA derived from T cells, B-cell-depleted T cells, or PBMCs. Samples were obtained from the ongoing ImmuneRACE study (first 160 participants) and from about 1,300 subjects provided by 6 global collaborators. The repertoires were released in a freely available public database intended as a resource for research on the immune response to SARS-CoV-2. The study at large found these results: The amount of clinical and demographic metadata varied by source and participant and was provided uncurated.

One collaborating source in Seattle enrolled patients during active infection and followed them longitudinally through the course of disease. Whole blood was collected in K2EDTA tubes by collaborating institutions according to the institutions' own protocols. Collaborator samples were shipped for TCRbeta analysis as frozen whole blood, isolated PBMCs, or DNA extracted from either sample type. The immunoSEQ Assay, a bias-controlled multiplex PCR, was used to amplify TCRbeta CDR3 regions from genomic DNA. Per the authors' processing: Nucleated cell counts per sample were estimated from amplification of reference gene primers within the assay. To quantify the absolute abundance of each unique TCRbeta CDR3 rearrangement, sequence reads were collapsed and filtered. For each sample, productive Simpson clonality was calculated as the square root of Simpson's diversity index across productive rearrangements. The source is immuneACCESS, and TCRdb retained only in-frame sequences with V and J called. Part of the clones is not carried over; for the studies checked, unresolved V genes explain less than half of this, and the remainder is unexplained. From that table come the V and J calls and clone size; the DNA was used to work out D and trimming. For this sample the table gives some 200,000 clones, of which 94% were detected only once. The ten biggest clones cover approximately 0.69% of the sample.

Specimen: peripheral blood. This TCR was sampled from a man aged 25 to 40 with COVID-19, enrolled during active disease.

The CDR3 sequence is CASSPKQGGDTEAFF. The nucleotides are TGTGCCAGCTCACCAAAACAGGGGGGGGACACTGAAGCTTTCTTT. The chain couples TRBV18 to TRBJ1-1; TRBD1 fits 8 bases in the junction. Germline trimming: 2 bases from V, 3 bases from J; junction bases outside gene matches: 5. There are 15 amino acids in the CDR3, from cysteine to phenylalanine inclusive. The retained sequence is limited to the CDR3, 45 bases, with the frame set at the first base. Based on the germline V gene, the CDR1 and CDR2 sequences are KGHSH and LQKENI.